One and the same sample provided the 13 T cell receptor beta chains below, sequenced in a study of OX40 agonist ivuxolimab in advanced cancers. Libraries were prepared by immunoSEQ multiplex PCR; TCRdb keeps only in-frame clonotypes and omits some of them. There are about 99,000 clones in the sample; about 96% occur only once, and 2% lies in the top ten. The material was CD4+ or CD8+ T cells sorted from blood, obtained in a trial of the OX40 agonist ivuxolimab. These receptors were taken from an adult with an advanced solid tumor such as melanoma, head and neck, liver or kidney cancer.

The chain couples TRBV18 to TRBJ2-3, with 10 bases aligning to TRBD2. The CDR3 contains 17 residues. After removal of 1 base from V and 2 bases from J, the junction contained 6 bases not matched to a gene. Germline values: CDR1 KGHSH, CDR2 LQKENI. DNA for the CDR3: TGTGCCAGCTCACCACTGATTACTAGCGGGAACACAGATACGCAGTATTTT. It translates to CASSPLITSGNTDTQYF.

Turning to this clone: One end of the junction is discordant with germline, which a read error may explain. This sample includes further DNA sequences coding for the same CDR3. V and J are TRBV19 and TRBJ2-7; no firm D call. The CDR3 sequence is 14 residues long. CDR1 and CDR2 (germline): LNHDA, SQIVND (reference sequence). The CDR3 sequence is CASGERESSYEQYF. As DNA, the CDR3 is TGTGCCAGTGGGGAAAGGGAAAGCTCCTACGAGCAATACTTC.

This sequence joins TRBV6-6 and TRBJ2-7, with 9 bases matching TRBD1. The CDR3 runs 14 residues. Trimming removed 5 bases from V and 3 bases from J; junction bases left unmatched: 5. CDR1 and CDR2 (germline): MNHNY, SVGAGI (reference sequence). CDR3 residues: CASSPRDRDYEQYF. The DNA of the CDR3 is TGTGCCAGCAGTCCCCGGGACAGGGACTACGAGCAGTACTTC.

This clone has a handful of counts. The rearrangement uses TRBV4-1 and TRBJ2-7, with D possibly matching TRBD1 (6 bases). Trimming removed 5 bases from V and 0 bases from J, with 11 bases in between. The CDR3 length is 14 residues. The germline gives CDR1 MGHRA, CDR2 YSYEKL. CDR3 nucleotides: TGCGCCAGCAGCAGGACAGACTTCTCCTACGAGCAGTACTTC. Translating it yields CASSRTDFSYEQYF.

This CDR3 is CASSYSGRSPLHF. The CDR3 DNA is TGTGCCAGCAGTTACTCAGGGAGGTCACCCCTCCACTTT. The chain joins TRBV6-5 to TRBJ1-6; D gene unclear. The CDR3 covers 13 residues. The germline V gene encodes CDR1 MNHEY and CDR2 SVGAGI. V shed 0 bases and J shed 10 bases, with 7 bases lying between them.

The chain recombines TRBV19 with TRBJ2-1; TRBD2 matches at 8 bases. CDR1 is LNHDA and CDR2 is SQIVND in the germline V gene (reference sequence). Trimming at V came to 7 bases and at J to 6 bases, leaving 8 bases not matched to a gene. CDR3 size: 14 residues. The CDR3 sequence is CASTTDGGANEQFF. CDR3 nucleotides: TGTGCCAGTACCACCGACGGGGGGGCCAATGAGCAGTTCTTC.

The CDR3 DNA follows: TGTGCCAGCAGACAGGGATACAATGAGCAGTTCTTC. It is translated as CASRQGYNEQFF. The rearrangement joins TRBV2 to TRBJ2-1; a weak D match, TRBD1 (6 bases). Germline CDR1 and CDR2: SNHLY and FYNNEI. CDR3 size: 12 residues. Trimming removed 6 bases from V and 4 bases from J, with 7 bases in between. Based on the CDR3 plus reference TRBV2 and TRBJ2-1, the full variable domain is EPEVTQTPSHQVTQMGQEVILRCVPISNHLYFYWYRQILGQKVEFLVSFYNNEISEKSEIFDDQFSVERPDGSNFTLKIRSTKLEDSAMYFCASRQGYNEQFFGPGTRLTVL.

The chain couples TRBV11-1 to TRBJ2-7, with 7 bases lining up with TRBD1. V lost 5 bases and J lost 1; bases outside the gene matches: 2. From germline, CDR1 is SGHAT and CDR2 FQDESV (reference sequence). CDR3 length equals 13 residues. This CDR3 reads CASSVGQSYEQYF. The DNA of the CDR3 is TGTGCCAGCAGCGTGGGACAGTCCTACGAGCAGTACTTC.

The V gene is TRBV6-1, the J gene TRBJ2-3, with D unresolved. V was shortened by 8 bases and J by 0 bases, with 12 bases between the two germline ends. The CDR3 extends over 14 amino acids. Germline CDR1 is MNHNS and CDR2 is SASEGT. The CDR3 reads CASVEGASTDTQYF. CDR3 DNA sequence: TGTGCCAGCGTGGAAGGAGCTAGCACAGATACGCAGTATTTT.

The rearrangement joins TRBV7-9 to TRBJ1-6, with a weak D call TRBD1 (6 bases). Germline assignment: CDR1 SEHNR and CDR2 FQNEAQ (reference sequence). V shed 5 bases and J shed 8 bases, with 10 bases lying between them. The CDR3 spans 13 residues. As DNA, the CDR3 is TGTGCCAGCAGCCTCCGGACAGATTCACCCCTCCACTTT. Its translation is CASSLRTDSPLHF.

The table lists this clone with a count of one. CDR3 sequence: CASSERHNTEAFF. As DNA, the CDR3 is TGCGCCAGCAGTGAGCGACACAATACTGAAGCTTTCTTT. The chain has TRBV10-1 and TRBJ1-1; D is unresolved. Trimming pared 2 bases from V and 5 bases from J, leaving 9 bases between. CDR3 length: 13 amino acids. Per the germline V gene, CDR1 is WNHNN and CDR2 is SYGVQD (reference sequence).

This chain joins TRBV15 and TRBJ2-1; tentatively, D is TRBD1 (6 bases). This CDR3 spans 13 amino acids. V lost 1 base, J lost 8 bases, and 9 bases lay in between. CDR1 and CDR2 from the germline V gene are LNHNV and YYDKDF (reference sequence). CDR3 amino acids: CATSRVGGDEQFF. In nucleotides, the CDR3 is TGTGCCACCAGCAGAGTTGGGGGCGATGAGCAGTTCTTC.

The genes are TRBV10-3 and TRBJ2-7; weak D call: TRBD2 (5 bases). This CDR3 is built from 13 residues. The V and J ends lost 10 bases and 0 bases respectively, with 13 bases between them. The germline V gene has CDR1 ENHRY and CDR2 SYGVKD. The CDR3 spells CATDPGLSYEQYF. CDR3 nucleotide sequence: TGTGCCACCGATCCCGGACTCTCCTACGAGCAGTACTTC.